The 8 T cell receptor beta chains below were found in one sample sequenced in a study of beta chain features in type 1 diabetes. Investigators reverse transcribed all isolated RNA, so they sequenced expressed TCRB transcripts. The table came from immunoSEQ multiplex PCR; TCRdb's copy has only in-frame clones and leaves some out. The table has 250,000 or so clones, roughly two thirds seen once; the top ten hold 0.053%. The sample taken for sequencing was naive CD4+ T cells from blood. The receptor set was obtained from a man aged 30 to 39 in good health.

This rearrangement joins TRBV29-1 to TRBJ2-3, with no clear D. Trimming removed 8 bases at V and 4 bases at J, with 10 bases between. Per germline, CDR1 SQVTM and CDR2 ANQGSEA. The CDR3 loop spans 11 amino acids. The DNA for the CDR3 is TGCAGCCAGTCCTCTTCAGATACGCAGTATTTT. Translated, it gives CSQSSSDTQYF.

The rearrangement joins TRBV2 to TRBJ2-3, with D perhaps given as TRBD1 or TRBD2 (5 bases each). CDR3 length equals 17 residues. CDR1 is SNHLY and CDR2 is FYNNEI in the germline V gene. V was clipped by 8 bases and J by 1 base, with 22 bases between them. The CDR3 sequence is CASLWGNGGRRTDTQYF. The CDR3 coding sequence is TGTGCCAGCCTGTGGGGGAACGGCGGGCGCCGCACAGATACGCAGTATTTT.

The chain is built from TRBV6-1 and TRBJ1-2, with TRBD1 matching 7 bases. The V and J ends lost 3 bases and 2 bases, in that order; junction bases with no gene match: 3. The CDR3 spans 14 residues. Germline CDR1 is MNHNS and CDR2 is SASEGT. The CDR3 loop is CASSETGTNYGYTF. The CDR3, as DNA: TGTGCCAGCAGTGAGACAGGGACGAACTATGGCTACACCTTC.

The J gene is TRBJ2-3, the V gene TRBV11-2; D unclear. The CDR3 sequence is 12 residues long. The V gene lost 5 bases and the J gene lost 0 bases, with 3 bases spanning the gap. Germline-derived CDR1 and CDR2 are SGHAT and FQNNGV. CDR3 loop: CASSPSTDTQYF. CDR3 DNA sequence: TGTGCCAGCAGCCCAAGCACAGATACGCAGTATTTT.

This clone was detected only a few times. Distinct nucleotide sequences in the sample also encode this CDR3. This chain uses TRBV30 with TRBJ1-5, with no clear D. CDR1 GTSNPN and CDR2 SVGIG come from the germline V gene (reference sequence). V lost 3 bases and J lost 1, with 7 bases in between. The length of the CDR3 is 13 residues. As DNA, the CDR3 is TGTGCCTGGAGCACGGGGAGCAATCAGCCCCAGCATTTT. This translates into CAWSTGSNQPQHF.

The V and J genes are TRBV7-9 and TRBJ2-6; D is undetermined. The germline gives CDR1 SEHNR, CDR2 FQNEAQ (reference sequence). Trimming removed 4 bases from V and 4 bases from J, with 8 bases in between. This CDR3 is 14 amino acids long. CDR3 loop: CASSSLRGANVLTF. The CDR3 DNA follows: TGTGCCAGCAGCTCGTTAAGAGGGGCCAACGTCCTGACTTTC. Complete variable domain (other parts from reference TRBV7-9 and TRBJ2-6): DTGVSQNPRHKITKRGQNVTFRCDPISEHNRLYWYRQTLGQGPEFLTYFQNEAQLEKSRLLSDRFSAERPKGSFSTLEIQRTEQGDSAMYLCASSSLRGANVLTFGAGSRLTVL.

The genes are TRBV25-1 and TRBJ2-2; D call uncertain. Germline loops: CDR1 MGHDK, CDR2 SYGVNS. V lost 2 bases to trimming and J lost 8 bases, with 12 bases between them. CDR3 length equals 14 residues. CDR3: CASSEKQLMGELFF. The CDR3 coding sequence is TGTGCCAGCAGTGAAAAACAGCTTATGGGGGAGCTGTTTTTT. Looking up the rest from reference TRBV25-1 and TRBJ2-2 gives the full variable domain: EADIYQTPRYLVIGTGKKITLECSQTMGHDKMYWYQQDPGMELHLIHYSYGVNSTEKGDLSSESTVSRIRTEHFPLTLESARPSHTSQYLCASSEKQLMGELFFGEGSRLTVL.

V is TRBV30 and J is TRBJ2-7; TRBD1 aligns across 8 bases. Unmatched junction bases numbered 9, after V lost 6 bases and J lost 2 bases. This CDR3 region has 14 residues. Germline V gene lookup returns CDR1 GTSNPN and CDR2 SVGIG (reference sequence). CDR3 residues: CACLDRVKTYEQYF. The CDR3 region has the DNA TGTGCCTGCTTGGACAGGGTCAAGACCTACGAGCAGTACTTC.